Below, 24 T cell receptor beta chains from the same sample are listed, as sequenced in a study of blood T cell repertoires in COVID-19. TCRdb keeps only in-frame clones here, not all; method: immunoSEQ multiplex PCR. This table holds 40,000 to 45,000 clones, roughly nine tenths found once. The specimen was peripheral blood. These receptors all stem from a human donor in a cohort sampled during active COVID-19.

V and J are TRBV5-1 and TRBJ2-5, with D perhaps TRBD2 (6 bases). Germline lookup yields CDR1 SGHRS and CDR2 YFSETQ. Deletions cut 0 bases from V and 2 bases from J, with 8 bases between. The length of the CDR3 is 14 residues. As DNA, the CDR3 is TGCGCCAGCAGCTTGGCCGGGACTCAAGAGACCCAGTACTTC. This sequence encodes CASSLAGTQETQYF.

This clone was detected only a few times. The chain couples TRBV18 to TRBJ1-5; D call uncertain. Germline CDR1 reads KGHSH; CDR2 reads LQKENI. Deletions cut 2 bases from V and 5 bases from J, with 7 bases between. The CDR3 length is 13 residues. CDR3 in amino acids: CASSPGGDQPQHF. As DNA, the CDR3 is TGTGCCAGCTCACCAGGAGGTGATCAGCCCCAGCATTTT. Combining the CDR3 with reference TRBV18 and TRBJ1-5 gives the whole variable domain NAGVMQNPRHLVRRRGQEARLRCSPMKGHSHVYWYRQLPEEGLKFMVYLQKENIIDESGMPKERFSAEFPKEGPSILRIQQVVRGDSAAYFCASSPGGDQPQHFGDGTRLSIL.

The V and J genes are TRBV5-1 and TRBJ2-1; 9 bases agree with TRBD1. The trim removed 3 bases at V and 6 bases at J, leaving 7 bases unmatched. The CDR3 sequence is 15 residues long. CDR1 and CDR2 (germline): SGHRS, YFSETQ. CDR3 nucleotides: TGCGCCAGCAGCTCCGGGACAGGGTATTCCAATGAGCAGTTCTTC. Amino acids: CASSSGTGYSNEQFF.

V is TRBV2 and J is TRBJ1-5, with TRBD1 matching 8 bases. The ends lost 6 bases at V and 4 bases at J; junction bases unmatched: 2. The germline V gene has CDR1 SNHLY and CDR2 FYNNEI. The CDR3 loop spans 13 amino acids. The CDR3 is CASSRQGNQPQHF. As DNA, the CDR3 is TGTGCCAGCAGCAGACAGGGGAATCAGCCCCAGCATTTT.

The V call is TRBV4-3, the J call TRBJ2-2, with D maybe TRBD1 (6 bases). CDR1 LGHNA and CDR2 YSLEER come from the germline V gene. This CDR3 is built from 20 residues. V was clipped by 0 bases and J by 5 bases, with 25 bases between them. This CDR3 reads CASSQDMGQLGALMTGELFF. CDR3 coding DNA: TGCGCCAGCAGCCAAGATATGGGTCAGTTGGGGGCGTTAATGACCGGGGAGCTGTTTTTT.

V and J are TRBV5-1 and TRBJ1-1; D unclear. Trimming removed 0 bases from V and 0 bases from J, with 12 bases in between. CDR3 length equals 16 residues. Per germline, CDR1 SGHRS and CDR2 YFSETQ. CDR3 bases: TGCGCCAGCAGCTTGGAGTCAGGCTCTATGAACACTGAAGCTTTCTTT. Protein product: CASSLESGSMNTEAFF.

The J gene is TRBJ2-2, the V gene TRBV11-2; 7 bases are shared with TRBD2. Germline V gene data show CDR1 as SGHAT and CDR2 as FQNNGV. V lost 5 bases, J lost 5 bases, and 17 bases stayed unmatched. The CDR3 spans 18 residues. The CDR3 region is CASSPLRLAGSLTGELFF. DNA for the CDR3: TGTGCCAGCAGCCCCCTCCGACTAGCCGGCTCCCTTACCGGGGAGCTGTTTTTT.

The chain employs TRBV28 and TRBJ1-5; no definite D call. This CDR3 has 15 amino acids. The germline CDR1 and CDR2 sequences are MDHEN and SYDVKM. Trimming took 8 bases from V and 4 from J, leaving 18 bases between them. As DNA, the CDR3 is TGTGCCAGCGTCGGCGGGTGGGCGGGGAATCAGCCCCAGCATTTT. Translation: CASVGGWAGNQPQHF.

The V gene is TRBV7-9, the J gene TRBJ2-7; 7 bases are a match to TRBD2. The V segment lost 5 bases and the J segment 4 bases; nucleotides outside the gene matches: 14. The CDR3 sequence is 16 residues long. Germline CDR1 is SEHNR and CDR2 is FQNEAQ (reference sequence). In DNA, the CDR3 is TGTGCCAGCAGCCTTCGCGTCGGTCTAGCGGTTTACGAGCAGTACTTC. Protein: CASSLRVGLAVYEQYF.

The V call is TRBV6-5, the J call TRBJ2-1, with 7 bases fitting TRBD2. The germline V gene has CDR1 MNHEY and CDR2 SVGAGI. Trimming at V came to 6 bases and at J to 8 bases, leaving 7 bases not matched to a gene. This CDR3 spans 13 amino acids. This CDR3 is CASSWTSEHEQFF. The CDR3 nucleotides read TGTGCCAGCAGCTGGACTAGTGAGCATGAGCAGTTCTTC.

The chain has TRBV5-1 and TRBJ2-3, with a tentative D call TRBD1 (6 bases). The CDR3 is 15 amino acids. Between the trimmed V and J ends, which lost 1 base and 6 bases, there was a span of 15 bases. The germline V gene has CDR1 SGHRS and CDR2 YFSETQ. As DNA, the CDR3 is TGCGCCAGCAGCTTGATCCCTACAGGGACGGATACGCAGTATTTT. The encoded protein is CASSLIPTGTDTQYF.

This chain uses TRBV12-3 or TRBV12-4 with TRBJ1-1; TRBD1 matches at 8 bases. J was trimmed by 1 base and V by 8 bases; bases with no gene match: 3. The CDR3 loop spans 13 amino acids. CDR3 residues: CASGTGGNTEAFF. The CDR3 coding sequence is TGTGCCAGCGGGACAGGAGGGAACACTGAAGCTTTCTTT.

The CDR3 coding sequence is TGCGCCAGCAGCTCCTACGGTGAGCAGGCGTTCTACAATGAGCAGTTCTTC. Translated: CASSSYGEQAFYNEQFF. This chain links TRBV5-1 with TRBJ2-1; no firm D call. Germline loops: CDR1 SGHRS, CDR2 YFSETQ. The CDR3 runs to 17 residues. The V and J ends lost 3 bases and 3 bases respectively, with 19 bases between them.

The rearrangement joins TRBV7-9 to TRBJ2-7, with TRBD1 matching over 7 bases. Unmatched junction bases numbered 11, after V lost 5 bases and J lost 4 bases. CDR3 length: 15 residues. Germline V gives CDR1 SEHNR, CDR2 FQNEAQ (reference sequence). In nucleotides, the CDR3 is TGTGCCAGCAGCCCGAGGACAGGCCAGGGGTACGAGCAGTACTTC. Translated, it gives CASSPRTGQGYEQYF.

V and J are TRBV29-1 and TRBJ1-2; TRBD1 aligns across 8 bases. CDR3 length: 11 amino acids. Germline V gives CDR1 SQVTM, CDR2 ANQGSEA. The CDR3 loop is CLSAGGSGYTF. CDR3 nucleotide sequence: TGCCTTTCGGCAGGGGGCTCTGGCTACACCTTC.

The rearrangement joins TRBV5-1 to TRBJ2-3; perhaps TRBD2 as D (5 bases). Trimming cost V 4 bases and J 3 bases, with 12 bases left between them. Germline CDR1 reads SGHRS; CDR2 reads YFSETQ. The CDR3 length is 14 residues. CDR3: CASSQGGQTDTQYF. CDR3 nucleotides: TGCGCCAGCAGCCAAGGCGGGCAGACAGATACGCAGTATTTT.

The CDR3 reads CASSLDSRGSTQYF. CDR3 nucleotide sequence: TGCGCCAGCAGCTTGGACTCACGGGGTTCTACGCAGTATTTT. The genes are TRBV5-1 and TRBJ2-3, with a possible D match to TRBD2 (5 bases). This CDR3 contains 14 residues. V dropped 0 bases and J dropped 8 bases, with 13 bases sitting between them. Germline CDR1 reads SGHRS; CDR2 reads YFSETQ.

This sequence joins TRBV5-4 and TRBJ2-5; a weak D match, TRBD1 (6 bases). Trimming removed 0 bases at V and 4 bases at J, with 10 bases between. The CDR3 extends over 14 amino acids. Germline V CDR1 and CDR2: SGHNT, YYREEE (reference sequence). The CDR3 coding sequence is TGTGCCAGCAGCTTGGTAGGGGGTGGAGAGACCCAGTACTTC. Encoded protein: CASSLVGGGETQYF.

The chain has TRBV6-5 and TRBJ2-3; maybe TRBD2 (5 bases). The germline gives CDR1 MNHEY, CDR2 SVGAGI. The germline V and J ends were trimmed by 3 bases and 5 bases, with 6 bases remaining between them. The CDR3 sequence is 12 residues long. CDR3 region: CASSYRGDTQYF. The DNA of the CDR3 is TGTGCCAGCAGTTATCGGGGAGATACGCAGTATTTT.

J is TRBJ2-2 and V is TRBV4-2, with 10 bases that match TRBD2. The CDR3 contains 18 residues. Trimming cost V 0 bases and J 1 base; bases outside gene matches: 5. Per the germline V gene, CDR1 is LGHNA and CDR2 is YNFKEQ. CDR3: CASSQEWQRGGNTGELFF. The CDR3 DNA reads as TGTGCCAGCAGCCAAGAATGGCAGCGGGGGGGGAACACCGGGGAGCTGTTTTTT.

The chain uses TRBV11-2 and TRBJ2-7, with 11 bases matching TRBD2. The CDR3 is 16 amino acids. Germline V gene sequence: CDR1 SGHAT, CDR2 FQNNGV. V gave up 4 bases and J gave up 5 bases; unmatched junction bases: 10. In DNA form, the CDR3 reads TGTGCCAGCAGCTCCGGGGGGGTAGCGGGGGGGCACGAGCAGTACTTC. Residues: CASSSGGVAGGHEQYF.

The chain is built from TRBV7-2 and TRBJ2-5; 11 bases agree with TRBD2. V lost 0 bases and J lost 1; bases outside the gene matches: 4. The germline gives CDR1 SGHTA, CDR2 FQGNSA. The CDR3 runs to 17 residues. The chain's CDR3 is CASSLAHLAGGQETQYF. The DNA for the CDR3 is TGTGCCAGCAGCTTAGCGCATCTAGCGGGGGGCCAAGAGACCCAGTACTTC.

CDR3 sequence (DNA): TGTGCCAGCAGCTCGGAACCGGGACTCCGAGACGGCTACACCTTC. Its protein product is CASSSEPGLRDGYTF. The rearrangement links TRBV5-5 to TRBJ1-2; the D gene is possibly TRBD1 (5 bases). Between the trimmed V and J ends, which lost 3 bases and 8 bases, there was a span of 20 bases. This CDR3 has 15 residues. The germline gives CDR1 SGHKS, CDR2 YYEKEE (reference sequence).

CDR3 in DNA: TGTGCCAGCAGTTACCCGGGGGGCTACAATGAGCAGTTCTTC. This sequence encodes CASSYPGGYNEQFF. The chain links TRBV6-5 to TRBJ2-1, with 7 bases that match TRBD2. Germline loops: CDR1 MNHEY, CDR2 SVGAGI. The ends lost 2 bases at V and 3 bases at J; junction bases unmatched: 1. The length of the CDR3 is 14 residues.